This TCR beta chain is from a study of response to subunit inactivated influenza vaccine. The study, taken as a whole, reports: A suggestion made by the authors is that each seasonal influenza vaccination recruits few new T cells.

V was clipped by 0 bases and J by 4 bases; unmatched bases: 9. The length of the CDR3 is 17 residues. Per the germline V gene, CDR1 is MGHRA and CDR2 is YSYEKL. Each CDR3 protein is one row after TCRdb ran MiXCR on the RT-PCR reads. The data show about 170,000 distinct CDR3 sequences, with roughly 10% seen just once and about a third held by the top ten. To note about this clonotype: The target antigen is unknown.

The specimen comprised CD8+ T cells sorted from PBMCs, sampled around 25 months after vaccination. This rearrangement joins TRBV4-1 to TRBJ2-7; 10 positions agree with TRBD1. The origin of this receptor is a man aged 45 to 70 who received an inactivated influenza vaccine. This CDR3 reads CASSQEVGTGVWYEQYF. The CDR3, as DNA: TGCGCCAGCAGCCAAGAGGTTGGGACAGGGGTTTGGTACGAGCAGTACTTC.